This T cell receptor beta chain comes out of a study of post-analysis software for immune sequencing data. Study as a whole: Relapsing-remitting, secondary progressive and progressive-relapsing multiple sclerosis courses were included.

cDNA libraries for TCR beta contained unique molecular identifiers. With roughly 1 to 11 million T cells as the source, approximately 450,000 cDNA molecules resulted. TCRdb reprocessed the PCR reads with MiXCR, giving one entry per CDR3 protein. The table shows some 190,000 distinct CDR3 sequences, with 25% to 30% occurring only once. Whole-study findings and limits: Samples sharing a preparation batch grouped tightly together when assessed by F measure. Patients showed TRBV5-6, TRBV5-1 and TRBV20-1 among several TRBV segments more frequent than in controls. In multiple sclerosis, normalized Chao1 diversity was significantly below that of controls.

Trimming took 3 bases from V and 2 from J, leaving 12 bases between them. The CDR3 has 14 residues. Germline CDR1 reads SGHRS; CDR2 reads YFSETQ. This clonotype was seen repeatedly, ten times or more. Its antigen is not identified. The TCR sequence derives from a girl aged 2 to 17 with multiple sclerosis. The chain combines TRBV5-1 with TRBJ2-7; the D gene could be TRBD1 or TRBD2 (5 bases each). Sequenced sample: blood. The CDR3 DNA is TGCGCCAGCAGCTCAGCCCCGGGGCCCTACGAGCAGTACTTC. Its translation is CASSSAPGPYEQYF.